The 31 T cell receptor beta chains listed next were all sequenced from one sample in a study of T cells after somatic rescue of genetic block. Assay used: immunoSEQ multiplex PCR; TCRdb lists only in-frame clones, some missing. In the table there are about 120,000 clones, about 90% of which are singletons. Sequences were obtained from peripheral blood mononuclear cells (PBMCs). All receptors come from a woman younger than 35.

The genes are TRBV10-3 and TRBJ2-5; 12 bases match TRBD2. Trimming removed 10 bases from V and 5 bases from J; junction bases left unmatched: 5. This CDR3 comprises 13 residues. CDR1 is ENHRY, CDR2 SYGVKD, per germline. The CDR3 is CATRLAGEETQYF. DNA for the CDR3: TGTGCCACGAGACTAGCGGGGGAGGAGACCCAGTACTTC.

Of note for this clone: The junction departs from germline at one end; a sequencing error may be responsible. The chain has TRBV2 and TRBJ1-5; 9 bases match TRBD1. The CDR3 has 16 amino acids. Germline assignment: CDR1 SNHLY and CDR2 FYNNEI. CDR3 in amino acids: CASREGTGNSNQPQHF. CDR3 sequence (DNA): TGTGCCAGCAGGGAAGGGACAGGGAATAGCAATCAGCCCCAGCATTTT. The whole variable domain, remainder taken from reference TRBV2 and TRBJ1-5, is EPEVTQTPSHQVTQMGQEVILRCVPISNHLYFYWYRQILGQKVEFLVSFYNNEISEKSEIFDDQFSVERPDGSNFTLKIRSTKLEDSAMYFCASREGTGNSNQPQHFGDGTRLSIL.

With respect to this clone: The identical CDR3 is also encoded by other nucleotide sequences in the sample. The chain is built from TRBV20-1 and TRBJ1-1; D gene uncertain. CDR1 is DFQATT, CDR2 SNEGSKA, per germline (reference sequence). Trimming took 3 bases from V and 2 from J, leaving 4 bases between them. The CDR3 runs to 11 residues. The CDR3 sequence: CSASGNTEAFF. As DNA, the CDR3 is TGCAGTGCTAGCGGAAACACTGAAGCTTTCTTT.

This sequence joins TRBV5-4 and TRBJ2-7, with TRBD2 matching 11 bases. After removal of 4 bases from V and 1 base from J, the junction contained 7 bases not matched to a gene. Germline V gives CDR1 SGHNT, CDR2 YYREEE (reference sequence). The CDR3 is 16 residues long. CDR3 nucleotides: TGTGCCAGCAGCGCGGCTAGCGGGGGGCGATCCTACGAGCAGTACTTC. It encodes CASSAASGGRSYEQYF. Based on the CDR3 plus reference TRBV5-4 and TRBJ2-7, the full variable domain is ETGVTQSPTHLIKTRGQQVTLRCSSQSGHNTVSWYQQALGQGPQFIFQYYREEENGRGNFPPRFSGLQFPNYSSELNVNALELDDSALYLCASSAASGGRSYEQYFGPGTRLTVT.

The count of this clone is one. The chain couples TRBV10-3 to TRBJ2-7; D call uncertain. Trimming took off 2 bases at V and 7 bases at J, with 6 bases between the two ends. The CDR3 runs 11 residues. The germline V gene has CDR1 ENHRY and CDR2 SYGVKD. As DNA, the CDR3 is TGTGCCATCAGTGAGATAGAAGAGCAGTACTTC. This translates into CAISEIEEQYF.

The V gene is TRBV6-5, the J gene TRBJ1-3; D call uncertain. This CDR3 is built from 16 residues. Germline-derived CDR1 and CDR2 are MNHEY and SVGAGI. V lost 0 bases to trimming and J lost 1 base, with 10 bases between them. CDR3 residues: CASSYSGRVSGNTIYF. In DNA form, the CDR3 reads TGTGCCAGCAGTTACTCGGGAAGGGTTTCTGGAAACACCATATATTTT.

V gene TRBV7-2 combines with J gene TRBJ2-3; 9 bases map to TRBD1. The CDR3 totals 15 residues. V gave up 5 bases and J gave up 2 bases; unmatched junction bases: 5. Germline CDR1 SGHTA, CDR2 FQGNSA. In DNA form, the CDR3 reads TGTGCCAGCAGCCCCGGGACAGGGTTCACAGATACGCAGTATTTT. Translated: CASSPGTGFTDTQYF.

V is TRBV18 and J is TRBJ2-5; 7 bases fit TRBD1. The CDR3 covers 15 residues. The germline V gene encodes CDR1 KGHSH and CDR2 LQKENI. The junction had 8 bases not matched to a gene; V was cut back by 2 bases and J by 5 bases. CDR3 sequence: CASSPILGGRETQYF. CDR3 nucleotides: TGTGCCAGCTCACCAATCTTAGGGGGCCGGGAGACCCAGTACTTC.

The chain carries TRBV19 and TRBJ2-7; the D gene is possibly TRBD1 (6 bases). The ends were cut back, 3 bases at V and 6 bases at J, with 15 bases in the middle. The CDR3 consists of 14 residues. Germline V gives CDR1 LNHDA, CDR2 SQIVND (reference sequence). The CDR3 region is CASSIKQGWGEQYF. Here the CDR3 DNA reads TGTGCCAGTAGTATTAAACAGGGTTGGGGCGAGCAGTACTTC.

The V and J genes are TRBV5-1 and TRBJ2-7; TRBD1 is a possible D gene (6 bases). The ends were cut back, 4 bases at V and 2 bases at J, with 16 bases in the middle. The CDR3 is 15 amino acids. CDR1 is SGHRS and CDR2 is YFSETQ in the germline V gene. The CDR3 protein is CASSPDGTITYEQYF. CDR3 nucleotides: TGCGCCAGCAGCCCGGACGGGACAATTACCTACGAGCAGTACTTC.

The rearrangement uses TRBV28 and TRBJ2-5; 11 bases fit TRBD2. CDR1 is MDHEN, CDR2 SYDVKM, per germline. Trimming at V came to 5 bases and at J to 10 bases, leaving 6 bases not matched to a gene. CDR3 length: 13 residues. CDR3 region: CASSQTSGDDQYF. The CDR3 bases are TGTGCCAGCAGTCAGACTAGCGGGGACGACCAGTACTTC.

This chain connects TRBV5-4 to TRBJ2-3, with TRBD1 matching over 11 bases. The CDR3 spans 16 residues. The germline V gene encodes CDR1 SGHNT and CDR2 YYREEE (reference sequence). Trimming took 3 bases from V and 4 from J; bases not matched to a gene: 7. The CDR3 DNA reads as TGTGCCAGCAGCTCGGGACAGGGGGTGTATGCAGATACGCAGTATTTT. Protein sequence: CASSSGQGVYADTQYF.

This clone was observed once. The chain employs TRBV7-6 and TRBJ1-4; no firm D call. The CDR3 covers 13 residues. The germline V and J ends were trimmed by 1 base and 4 bases, with 4 bases remaining between them. Germline values: CDR1 SGHVS, CDR2 FNYEAQ. CDR3 residues: CASSLVYNEKLFF. CDR3 nucleotide sequence: TGTGCCAGCAGCTTAGTCTATAATGAAAAACTGTTTTTT.

This chain connects TRBV7-6 to TRBJ2-1, with 16 nucleotides matching TRBD2. Germline loops: CDR1 SGHVS, CDR2 FNYEAQ. The J segment lost 0 bases and the V segment lost 5 bases, leaving 10 bases of the junction unmatched. The CDR3 contains 20 residues. CDR3 region: CASSPAGTSGGASSYNEQFF. The DNA of the CDR3 is TGTGCCAGCAGCCCCGCTGGGACTAGCGGGGGGGCCAGCTCCTACAATGAGCAGTTCTTC.

The chain uses TRBV6-6 and TRBJ1-1, with D unclear. In germline, CDR1 is MNHNY, CDR2 SVGAGI (reference sequence). The V end was cut by 5 bases, the J end by 3 bases, with 10 bases between. The CDR3 extends over 13 amino acids. The CDR3: CASSSGRDTEAFF. The DNA for the CDR3 is TGTGCCAGCAGTAGCGGACGGGACACTGAAGCTTTCTTT.

The V gene is TRBV9, the J gene TRBJ2-2, with 10 nucleotides matching TRBD2. J was trimmed by 1 base and V by 3 bases; bases with no gene match: 0. This CDR3 spans 15 amino acids. The V gene's germline CDR1 is SGDLS and CDR2 YYNGEE. The CDR3 spells CASSASGGNTGELFF. In DNA, the CDR3 is TGTGCCAGCAGCGCTAGCGGGGGGAACACCGGGGAGCTGTTTTTT.

This chain uses TRBV7-3 with TRBJ2-6, with D hard to call. Germline-derived CDR1 and CDR2 are SGHTA and FQGTGA. The V end lost 0 bases, the J end lost 0 bases, and 12 bases lay between the germline ends. This CDR3 is built from 18 residues. CDR3 amino acids: CASSLTPGLYSGANVLTF. The CDR3, as DNA: TGTGCCAGCAGCTTAACACCCGGCCTGTACTCTGGGGCCAACGTCCTGACTTTC.

This sequence joins TRBV6-5 and TRBJ1-1; the D gene is possibly TRBD1 (5 bases). Per the germline V gene, CDR1 is MNHEY and CDR2 is SVGAGI. This CDR3 contains 13 residues. V lost 6 bases to trimming and J lost 1 base, with 9 bases between them. CDR3 DNA: TGTGCCAGCAGGGTCGGACAGAACACTGAAGCTTTCTTT. It is translated as CASRVGQNTEAFF.

V is TRBV19 and J is TRBJ2-3; possibly TRBD1 for D (6 bases). Looked up from germline, CDR1 is LNHDA and CDR2 is SQIVND (reference sequence). The V gene lost 0 bases and the J gene lost 0 bases, with 10 bases spanning the gap. The CDR3 totals 16 residues. The chain's CDR3 is CASSIDRGYSTDTQYF. The CDR3 nucleotides read TGTGCCAGTAGTATAGATAGGGGGTATAGCACAGATACGCAGTATTTT.

The rearrangement uses TRBV2 and TRBJ1-1; D perhaps matches TRBD1 (6 bases). This CDR3 comprises 15 residues. Germline CDR1 and CDR2: SNHLY and FYNNEI. The V end lost 3 bases, the J end lost 0 bases, and 11 bases lay between the germline ends. The chain's CDR3 is CASSETGSVNTEAFF. CDR3 DNA sequence: TGTGCCAGCAGTGAGACAGGATCCGTGAACACTGAAGCTTTCTTT.

The V gene is TRBV6-6, the J gene TRBJ2-7; D perhaps matches TRBD2 (6 bases). The V gene's germline CDR1 is MNHNY and CDR2 SVGAGI (reference sequence). The CDR3 loop spans 12 amino acids. Trimming left V 6 bases short and J 11 bases short, with 17 bases between. In DNA, the CDR3 is TGTGCCAGCAGGGGGGGAAAGCCGAAGGAGTACTTC. Its protein is CASRGGKPKEYF.

The genes are TRBV27 and TRBJ2-1, with 10 bases matching TRBD2. The V segment lost 3 bases and the J segment 5 bases; nucleotides outside the gene matches: 7. The CDR3 contains 16 residues. Germline loops: CDR1 MNHEY, CDR2 SMNVEV (reference sequence). The CDR3 coding sequence is TGTGCCAGCAGTTTTCTTAGCGGGGGGTTTAACAATGAGCAGTTCTTC. Translating gives CASSFLSGGFNNEQFF.

The V gene is TRBV5-6, the J gene TRBJ1-2; TRBD1 matches 7 bases. There are 16 residues in the CDR3. The germline V gene encodes CDR1 SGHDT and CDR2 YYEEEE. After removal of 2 bases from V and 4 bases from J, the junction contained 11 bases not matched to a gene. This chain's CDR3 is CASSFSPTGTAYGYTF. CDR3 DNA: TGTGCCAGCAGCTTTTCCCCAACCGGGACAGCCTATGGCTACACCTTC.

The chain carries TRBV7-2 and TRBJ1-2; weak D call: TRBD1 (5 bases). Germline V CDR1 and CDR2: SGHTA, FQGNSA. There are 16 residues in the CDR3. Trimming took off 1 base at V and 0 bases at J, with 12 bases between the two ends. CDR3 nucleotides: TGTGCCAGCAGCTTAGATCCCAGGGCAGCTAACTATGGCTACACCTTC. This translates into CASSLDPRAANYGYTF.

The chain links TRBV7-9 to TRBJ1-1; tentative D call: TRBD1 (5 bases). Germline values: CDR1 SEHNR, CDR2 FQNEAQ (reference sequence). This CDR3 is built from 16 residues. Trimming shortened V by 2 bases and J by 4 bases, and 17 bases separated the two germline ends. The CDR3 DNA sequence: TGTGCCAGCAGCTTAAGATCCGGGGCAAGGAGCACTGAAGCTTTCTTT. Its protein product is CASSLRSGARSTEAFF.

This sequence joins TRBV18 and TRBJ1-6; the D gene is possibly TRBD1 (6 bases). This CDR3 comprises 14 residues. Germline-derived CDR1 and CDR2 are KGHSH and LQKENI. Deletions cut 3 bases from V and 8 bases from J, with 11 bases between. CDR3 nucleotides: TGTGCCAGCTCACCCCAGGGGCATGATTCACCCCTCCACTTT. The encoded protein is CASSPQGHDSPLHF.

The chain joins TRBV7-2 to TRBJ1-5, with 7 positions matching TRBD1. Germline V gives CDR1 SGHTA, CDR2 FQGNSA. The CDR3 is 13 amino acids. Germline trimming cut 7 bases from V and 7 bases from J; bases unmatched to any gene: 7. CDR3 DNA sequence: TGTGCCAGCACCAACAGGGGAGGACAGCCCCAGCATTTT. Residues: CASTNRGGQPQHF.

This clone was counted only a few times. The rearrangement joins TRBV27 to TRBJ1-6; D ambiguous. CDR3 length: 13 amino acids. Trimming took off 2 bases at V and 10 bases at J, with 9 bases between the two ends. Per germline, CDR1 MNHEY and CDR2 SMNVEV (reference sequence). Here the CDR3 DNA reads TGTGCCAGCAGTTTAGGAGGGCGGTCACCCCTCCACTTT. Its protein is CASSLGGRSPLHF.

This clone has just one count. The chain recombines TRBV7-2 with TRBJ2-7, with D possibly being TRBD2 (5 bases). With 5 bases removed from V and 9 bases from J, the gap between germline ends came to 11 bases. The germline gives CDR1 SGHTA, CDR2 FQGNSA. This CDR3 comprises 11 residues. This CDR3 reads CASSPGAGQYF. CDR3 DNA sequence: TGTGCCAGCAGCCCCGGTGCGGGGCAGTACTTC. The full variable domain, with the rest looked up from reference TRBV7-2 and TRBJ2-7, is GAGVSQSPSNKVTEKGKDVELRCDPISGHTALYWYRQSLGQGLEFLIYFQGNSAPDKSGLPSDRFSAERTGGSVSTLTIQRTQQEDSAVYLCASSPGAGQYFGPGTRLTVT.

The chain has TRBV15 and TRBJ1-5; D unresolved. From germline, CDR1 is LNHNV and CDR2 YYDKDF (reference sequence). Trimming removed 1 base from V and 7 bases from J, with 5 bases in between. CDR3 length: 12 amino acids. CDR3 residues: CATSRGGQPQHF. The CDR3 DNA reads as TGTGCCACCAGCAGAGGGGGACAGCCCCAGCATTTT.

This chain connects TRBV7-3 to TRBJ1-1; unclear D gene. This CDR3 region has 14 residues. The germline CDR1 and CDR2 sequences are SGHTA and FQGTGA. The ends were cut back, 5 bases at V and 2 bases at J, with 12 bases in the middle. Written as DNA, the CDR3 is TGTGCCAGCAGCCCCGGGGTTCATAACACTGAAGCTTTCTTT. It encodes CASSPGVHNTEAFF.